This T cell receptor beta chain emerged from a study of T cell changes during pregnancy in multiple sclerosis. Sequenced by immunoSEQ multiplex PCR; TCRdb stores in-frame clones only, minus some. Of tens of thousands of clones in the sample, 92% were seen once. Germline trimming cut 4 bases from V and 7 bases from J; bases unmatched to any gene: 4. CDR1 and CDR2 (germline): LGHNA, YNFKEQ. This CDR3 has 14 residues. The chain couples TRBV4-2 to TRBJ1-5; 10 nucleotides align to TRBD1. This sequence was found in a female donor with multiple sclerosis, enrolled in a pregnancy study. The source was CD4+ T cells from peripheral blood mononuclear cells, collected after pregnancy. The chain's CDR3 is CASSLGTGDQPQHF. The CDR3 nucleotides read TGTGCCAGCAGCCTAGGGACAGGGGACCAGCCCCAGCATTTT.